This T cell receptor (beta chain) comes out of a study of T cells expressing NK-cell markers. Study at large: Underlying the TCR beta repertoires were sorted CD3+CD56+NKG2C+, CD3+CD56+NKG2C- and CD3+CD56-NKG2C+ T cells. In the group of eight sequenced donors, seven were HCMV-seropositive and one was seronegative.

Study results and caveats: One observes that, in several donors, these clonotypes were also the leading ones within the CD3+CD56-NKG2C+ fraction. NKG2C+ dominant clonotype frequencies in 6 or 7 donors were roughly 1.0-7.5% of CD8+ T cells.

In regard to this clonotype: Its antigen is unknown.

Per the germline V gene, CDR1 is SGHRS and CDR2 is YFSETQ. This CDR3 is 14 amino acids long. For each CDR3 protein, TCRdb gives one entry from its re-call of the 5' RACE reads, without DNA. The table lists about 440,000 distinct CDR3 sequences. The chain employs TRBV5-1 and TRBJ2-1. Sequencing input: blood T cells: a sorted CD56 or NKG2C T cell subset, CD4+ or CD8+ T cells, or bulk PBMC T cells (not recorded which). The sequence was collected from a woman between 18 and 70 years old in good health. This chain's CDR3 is CASSLSGSYNEQFF.